This TCR beta chain derives from a study of T cells in Graves' hyperthyroidism and ophthalmopathy. Study conclusions and caveats: Most clonotypes expanded in the thyroid (above 0.001) were also present in blood.

This clonotype has just a few counts. Antigen: not known. The CDR3 loop spans 18 amino acids. Germline V gene lookup returns CDR1 MNHEY and CDR2 SVGAGI. Trimming stripped 4 bases from V and 0 bases from J, with 19 bases between. The source material, RNA transcripts, was used to amplify TCR beta CDR3 regions. A set of HTBI primers served as the primers for a first-round RT-PCR of the TCR CDR3. TCRdb reprocessed the multiplex PCR reads via MiXCR and lists one record per CDR3 protein. The profile shows 650,000 to 800,000 distinct CDR3 sequences, about 45% of them singletons. This receptor was identified in an adult man with Graves' disease, either hyperthyroidism or ophthalmopathy (not recorded which). The specimen sequenced was peripheral blood or thyroid tissue (not recorded which). The rearrangement uses TRBV6-5 and TRBJ1-5; D remains unclear. This chain's CDR3 is CASSFSRAETYSNQPQHF. DNA of the CDR3: TGTGCCAGCAGTTTCTCAAGGGCCGAAACCTATAGCAATCAGCCCCAGCATTTT.